The 20 T cell receptor beta chains reported below all come from one sample, sequenced in a study of blood T cell repertoires in COVID-19. Sequenced by immunoSEQ multiplex PCR; TCRdb stores in-frame clones only, minus some. The table includes a few hundred thousand clones, 70% to 90% detected once. The sequencing sample was made of PBMCs or T cells enriched from blood (not recorded which). The receptors stem from a woman aged 40 to 50 with acute COVID-19.

The chain carries TRBV29-1 and TRBJ1-1; D call uncertain. Germline assignment: CDR1 SQVTM and CDR2 ANQGSEA. V dropped 1 base and J dropped 10 bases, with 10 bases sitting between them. The CDR3 has 11 residues. The CDR3 protein is CSVEVSLGAFF. The CDR3 region has the DNA TGCAGCGTTGAAGTTAGCTTGGGAGCTTTCTTT.

V gene TRBV5-5 combines with J gene TRBJ2-7; 9 bases map to TRBD1. The CDR3 is 15 amino acids. The germline CDR1 and CDR2 sequences are SGHKS and YYEKEE (reference sequence). V was pared by 0 bases and J by 3 bases, with 4 bases of the junction left unmatched. CDR3 protein: CASSLEGQGFYEQYF. The DNA of the CDR3 is TGTGCCAGCAGCTTGGAGGGACAGGGATTCTACGAGCAGTACTTC.

This chain links TRBV14 with TRBJ1-1; TRBD1 matches 10 bases. CDR1 and CDR2 (germline): SGHDN, FVKESK. V gave up 6 bases and J gave up 1 base; unmatched junction bases: 5. The CDR3 loop spans 15 amino acids. The CDR3, as DNA: TGTGCCAGCAGGGGGACAGGGGCTACGAACACTGAAGCTTTCTTT. Translating it yields CASRGTGATNTEAFF.

This rearrangement joins TRBV6-5 to TRBJ1-4; the D gene is possibly TRBD1 (6 bases). The CDR3 spans 15 residues. CDR1 is MNHEY, CDR2 SVGAGI, per germline. V shed 7 bases and J shed 3 bases, with 15 bases lying between them. The CDR3: CASTLGGAANEKLFF. The CDR3 DNA follows: TGTGCCAGCACCCTGGGGGGGGCCGCTAATGAAAAACTGTTTTTT.

V gene TRBV7-9 combines with J gene TRBJ2-7, with 10 bases aligning to TRBD1. Germline assignment: CDR1 SEHNR and CDR2 FQNEAQ (reference sequence). The CDR3 runs 15 residues. V was clipped by 6 bases and J by 2 bases; unmatched bases: 7. In nucleotides, the CDR3 is TGTGCCAGCAGAGACGCCGGGACAGGGGCCTACGAGCAGTACTTC. Its translation is CASRDAGTGAYEQYF.

The gene calls are TRBV19 and TRBJ2-1; D gene ambiguous. Trimming shortened V by 5 bases and J by 5 bases, and 4 bases separated the two germline ends. The CDR3 loop spans 11 amino acids. CDR1 is LNHDA, CDR2 SQIVND, per germline (reference sequence). CDR3 bases: TGTGCCAGTAGTCAGGACAATGAGCAGTTCTTC. Amino acid sequence: CASSQDNEQFF.

The V gene is TRBV6-5, the J gene TRBJ2-7; 10 bases are shared with TRBD1. With V trimmed by 0 bases and J by 6 bases, 5 bases remained unmatched. CDR1 is MNHEY and CDR2 is SVGAGI in the germline V gene. This CDR3 contains 15 residues. The CDR3 nucleotides are TGTGCCAGCAGTTACTCGGGACAGGGGAAAAGCGAGCAGTACTTC. Its protein product is CASSYSGQGKSEQYF.

V usage is TRBV27 and J usage is TRBJ2-1; no definite D call. V was clipped by 0 bases and J by 8 bases, with 8 bases between them. Germline V lookup: CDR1 MNHEY, CDR2 SMNVEV (reference sequence). This CDR3 contains 13 residues. CDR3 amino acids: CASSLSGRHEQFF. CDR3 DNA: TGTGCCAGCAGTTTATCCGGCAGGCATGAGCAGTTCTTC.

The V call is TRBV7-9, the J call TRBJ2-3; possible D gene TRBD1, 5 bases. The germline CDR1 and CDR2 sequences are SEHNR and FQNEAQ (reference sequence). The length of the CDR3 is 16 residues. V lost 5 bases to trimming and J lost 0 bases, with 15 bases between them. In DNA, the CDR3 is TGTGCCAGCAGCCCACCGGGCAGGGCTAGCACAGATACGCAGTATTTT. Amino acid sequence: CASSPPGRASTDTQYF.

The chain employs TRBV6-5 and TRBJ1-1; no clear D gene. With 5 bases removed from V and 2 bases from J, the gap between germline ends came to 9 bases. The CDR3 is made up of 13 amino acids. Germline V CDR1 and CDR2: MNHEY, SVGAGI. The CDR3 nucleotides read TGTGCCAGCAGTACGAACCTAAACACTGAAGCTTTCTTT. Its translation is CASSTNLNTEAFF.

The J gene is TRBJ2-1, the V gene TRBV6-5; possibly TRBD1 for D (6 bases). CDR3 length equals 14 residues. CDR1 is MNHEY, CDR2 SVGAGI, per germline. V was shortened by 5 bases and J by 10 bases, with 18 bases between the two germline ends. The CDR3 is CASSLETGSREQFF. The CDR3 DNA is TGTGCCAGCAGTCTGGAGACAGGTTCGCGGGAGCAGTTCTTC.

The CDR3 loop is CASSPGTTNTEAFF. The CDR3 nucleotides are TGTGCCAGCAGCCCCGGGACAACGAACACTGAAGCTTTCTTT. The rearrangement links TRBV7-3 to TRBJ1-1; weak D call: TRBD1 (6 bases). Germline V gene data show CDR1 as SGHTA and CDR2 as FQGTGA. There are 14 residues in the CDR3. V lost 5 bases and J 1 base, leaving 11 bases between the germline ends.

The CDR3 spells CAWSKGHGDTQYF. DNA for the CDR3: TGTGCCTGGAGTAAGGGGCACGGAGATACGCAGTATTTT. This sequence joins TRBV30 and TRBJ2-3; TRBD1 might be the D (5 bases). CDR3 length: 13 residues. Germline V CDR1 and CDR2: GTSNPN, SVGIG (reference sequence). V was trimmed by 2 bases and J by 5 bases, leaving 11 bases between them. Full variable domain (remainder filled in from reference TRBV30 and TRBJ2-3): SQTIHQWPATLVQPVGSPLSLECTVEGTSNPNLYWYRQAAGRGLQLLFYSVGIGQISSEVPQNLSASRPQDRQFILSSKKLLLSDSGFYLCAWSKGHGDTQYFGPGTRLTVL.

The genes are TRBV2 and TRBJ1-2; D is perhaps TRBD1 (6 bases). CDR3 length equals 13 residues. Germline assignment: CDR1 SNHLY and CDR2 FYNNEI. Trimming shortened V by 6 bases and J by 8 bases, and 16 bases separated the two germline ends. The CDR3 nucleotides are TGTGCCAGCAGCAGCACTGGACAGATCGGCTACACCTTC. Translating it yields CASSSTGQIGYTF. Drawing the rest from reference TRBV2 and TRBJ1-2, the complete variable domain is EPEVTQTPSHQVTQMGQEVILRCVPISNHLYFYWYRQILGQKVEFLVSFYNNEISEKSEIFDDQFSVERPDGSNFTLKIRSTKLEDSAMYFCASSSTGQIGYTFGSGTRLTVV.

This chain connects TRBV3-1 (or the pseudogene TRBV3-2) to TRBJ2-1; D not certain. The V gene lost 1 base and the J gene lost 15 bases, with 13 bases spanning the gap. This CDR3 is built from 12 residues. CDR1 LGHDT and CDR2 YNNKEL come from the germline V gene (reference sequence). The CDR3, as DNA: TGTGCCAGCAGCCAAGGCGCACTCGATGGGTTCTTC. Its translation is CASSQGALDGFF.

This rearrangement joins TRBV19 to TRBJ2-5; D might be TRBD1 (5 bases). V was trimmed by 0 bases and J by 1 base, leaving 9 bases between them. Germline loops: CDR1 LNHDA, CDR2 SQIVND (reference sequence). The CDR3 is 15 residues long. The CDR3 DNA sequence: TGTGCCAGTAGTATAGACAGGGCAAGCCAAGAGACCCAGTACTTC. Translation gives CASSIDRASQETQYF. Filled out from reference TRBV19 and TRBJ2-5, the complete variable domain reads DGGITQSPKYLFRKEGQNVTLSCEQNLNHDAMYWYRQDPGQGLRLIYYSQIVNDFQKGDIAEGYSVSREKKESFPLTVTSAQKNPTAFYLCASSIDRASQETQYFGPGTRLLVL.

In DNA, the CDR3 is TGCGCCAGCAGCTTGGAGGGGGCAAGCAATCAGCCCCAGCATTTT. Translating it yields CASSLEGASNQPQHF. V is TRBV5-1 and J is TRBJ1-5; 7 bases match TRBD1. Losses at the gene ends were 0 bases for V and 1 base for J; bases not matched to a gene: 1. Germline CDR1 reads SGHRS; CDR2 reads YFSETQ. The CDR3 sequence is 15 residues long.

This chain links TRBV6-1 with TRBJ1-5, with D perhaps matching TRBD1 (5 bases). This CDR3 comprises 13 residues. With 2 bases removed from V and 5 bases from J, the gap between germline ends came to 7 bases. Germline V gives CDR1 MNHNS, CDR2 SASEGT. The CDR3 here is CASSEWGDQPQHF. The CDR3 nucleotides read TGTGCCAGCAGTGAATGGGGGGATCAGCCCCAGCATTTT.

V and J are TRBV28 and TRBJ2-7; weak D call: TRBD2 (6 bases). The V gene lost 5 bases and the J gene lost 2 bases, with 7 bases spanning the gap. CDR3 size: 12 residues. Germline V gene sequence: CDR1 MDHEN, CDR2 SYDVKM. This CDR3 reads CASSGGTYEQYF. DNA of the CDR3: TGTGCCAGCAGTGGCGGGACCTACGAGCAGTACTTC.

Written as DNA, the CDR3 is TGTGCCATCAGTGACCCGGACAGGGGATCAGGAAAACTGTTTTTT. This translates into CAISDPDRGSGKLFF. The chain joins TRBV10-3 to TRBJ1-4; TRBD1 agrees at 9 bases. This CDR3 has 15 residues. V lost 3 bases and J lost 10; bases outside the gene matches: 9. Germline CDR1 and CDR2: ENHRY and SYGVKD.